The source of this TCR beta chain is a study of T cells in pancreatic ductal adenocarcinoma. Selected pancreatic ductal adenocarcinoma patients had undergone surgery without neoadjuvant therapy. Only a few counts were recorded for this clone. Its antigen remains unidentified. The CDR3 spans 13 residues. Germline CDR1 is GTSNPN and CDR2 is SVGIG (reference sequence). J was trimmed by 6 bases and V by 8 bases; bases with no gene match: 8. Produced via immunoSEQ multiplex PCR; TCRdb's table is partial and in-frame only. The sample lists over 90,000 clones, over 90% seen once, with around 2.9% in the top ten. General study points: Blood clonality (about 0.065) did not differ significantly from tumor (approximately 0.12). The resected cohort was biased toward the minority with early-stage disease. Compared with tumor, blood showed more total productive templates and about 8.1-fold more clonotypes. Tumor-versus-blood clonality comparisons may be biased toward lower tumor diversity.

The TCR sequence derives from a human donor with pancreatic ductal adenocarcinoma. The chain combines TRBV30 with TRBJ1-5; 9 bases are shared with TRBD1. Sequenced sample: PBMCs. Here the CDR3 reads CAGNRGPGQPQHF. The CDR3 nucleotides read TGTGCCGGAAACAGGGGGCCTGGTCAGCCCCAGCATTTT.